This T cell receptor beta chain was documented in a study of blood T cell repertoires in COVID-19 (dated by TCRdb to 2019 to 2021). Study-wide context: Recovered participants in ImmuneRACE Cohort 3 were defined as having two consecutive negative NP/OP PCR tests, clearance from a healthcare professional, or resolution of symptoms. Sample metadata almost always included a de-identified subject ID, COVID-19 status, age in years and sex. Collaborator samples came from the United States, Italy and Spain and covered acute and convalescent phases of COVID-19. The samples were drawn from two sources: the first 160 participants of the ongoing ImmuneRACE study, and 950 to 1,500 subjects contributed by 6 global collaborators. Deeply sampled blood TCRbeta repertoires from subjects exposed to, actively infected with, or recovered from COVID-19 were included in the dataset. The prospective study material was composed of cDNA or gDNA derived from T cells, B-cell-depleted T cells, or PBMCs. A freely available public database, intended as a resource for researchers studying the immune response to SARS-CoV-2, is where the repertoires were released. Where available, HLA class I and class II types were taken from metadata supplied by the sample provider and were not determined by assay-based typing.

This clone was seen repeatedly, ten times or more. The target of this receptor is not known. There are no base qualities to consult, and no much larger clone falls within one base. In the germline V gene (reference sequence), CDR1 corresponds to SEHNR and CDR2 to FQNEAQ. The CDR3 covers 14 residues, taking in both the cysteine and the phenylalanine. CDR3 DNA is the only sequence kept; it has 42 bases, read in frame from the first base. At the junction V is shortened by 1 base and J by 5 bases, with 11 bases in between. Participants in the prospective study were enrolled through a virtual design, were aged about 18 to 90 years, and lived in 20 to 30 United States geographic areas. To assign participants to cohorts, the prospective study relied on clinical history that participants themselves reported in a screening survey and a study questionnaire. In the prospective study, mobile phlebotomists collected whole blood, serum and a nasopharyngeal or oropharyngeal swab from each participant. Participants in the prospective study had the option to provide additional blood draws and questionnaires over a 2-month period. Prospective study blood samples were shipped either frozen or at room temperature before DNA extraction.

TCRbeta CDR3 regions were amplified from genomic DNA using the immunoSEQ Assay, a bias-controlled multiplex PCR. Processing in the source paper ran as follows. Nucleated cell counts per sample were estimated from amplification of reference gene primers within the assay. Sequence reads were collapsed and filtered to measure the absolute abundance of every unique TCRbeta CDR3 rearrangement. For each sample, productive Simpson clonality was calculated by taking the square root of Simpson's diversity index across productive rearrangements. The clones in this table, taken by TCRdb from immuneACCESS, are in-frame only. Not every clone is retained; where verified, under half of the shortfall comes from an unresolved V gene, and the cause of the rest is unknown. The DNA was the basis for D and trimming; V, J and clone size are from that table. This sample gives about 170,000 clones in total; 79% of them show up just once. The top ten constitute around 20% of the sample.

What the work shows at the level of the full study, not this receptor alone: The amount of clinical and demographic metadata varied by source and participant and was provided uncurated.

Specimen: PBMCs or T cells enriched from blood (not recorded which). This TCR derives from a woman in her seventies in a cohort exposed to, infected with or recovered from COVID-19 (not recorded which). In this chain, TRBV7-9 is recombined with TRBJ2-5; the D segment could be TRBD2, given 5 matching bases. The CDR3 region has the sequence CASSLEARGETQYF. The sequence in DNA is TGTGCCAGCAGCTTAGAGGCTCGAGGGGAGACCCAGTACTTC.